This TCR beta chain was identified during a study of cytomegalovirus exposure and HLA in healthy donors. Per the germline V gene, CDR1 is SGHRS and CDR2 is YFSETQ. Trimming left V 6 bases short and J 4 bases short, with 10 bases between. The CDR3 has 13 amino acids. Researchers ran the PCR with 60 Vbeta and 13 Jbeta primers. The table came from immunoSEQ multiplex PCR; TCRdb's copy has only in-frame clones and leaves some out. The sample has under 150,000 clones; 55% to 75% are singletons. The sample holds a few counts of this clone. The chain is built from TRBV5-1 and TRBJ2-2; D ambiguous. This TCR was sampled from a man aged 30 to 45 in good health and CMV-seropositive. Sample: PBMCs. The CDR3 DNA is TGCGCCAGCACCCATGACATCACCGGGGAGCTGTTTTTT. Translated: CASTHDITGELFF.